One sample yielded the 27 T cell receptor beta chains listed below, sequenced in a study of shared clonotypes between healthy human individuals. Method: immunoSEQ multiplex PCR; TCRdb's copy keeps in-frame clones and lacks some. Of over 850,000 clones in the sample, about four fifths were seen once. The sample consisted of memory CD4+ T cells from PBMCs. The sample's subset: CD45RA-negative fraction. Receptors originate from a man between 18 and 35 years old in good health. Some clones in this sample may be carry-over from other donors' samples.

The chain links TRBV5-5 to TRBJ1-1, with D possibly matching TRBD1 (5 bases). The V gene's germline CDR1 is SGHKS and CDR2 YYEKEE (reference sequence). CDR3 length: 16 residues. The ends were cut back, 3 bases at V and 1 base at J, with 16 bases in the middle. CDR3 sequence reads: CASSSQGGPGNTEAFF. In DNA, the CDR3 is TGTGCCAGCAGCTCTCAGGGTGGGCCGGGGAACACTGAAGCTTTCTTT.

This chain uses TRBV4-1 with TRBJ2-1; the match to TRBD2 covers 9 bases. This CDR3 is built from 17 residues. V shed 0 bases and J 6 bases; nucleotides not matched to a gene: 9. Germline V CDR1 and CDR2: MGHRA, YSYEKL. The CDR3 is CASSQDPRLAGPNEQFF. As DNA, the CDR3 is TGCGCCAGCAGCCAAGATCCCCGGCTAGCGGGGCCCAATGAGCAGTTCTTC.

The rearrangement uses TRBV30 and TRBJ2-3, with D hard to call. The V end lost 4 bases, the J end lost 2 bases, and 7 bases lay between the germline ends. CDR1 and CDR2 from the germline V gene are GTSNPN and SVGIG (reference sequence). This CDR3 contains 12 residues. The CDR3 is CAWTANTDTQYF. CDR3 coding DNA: TGTGCCTGGACAGCAAACACAGATACGCAGTATTTT.

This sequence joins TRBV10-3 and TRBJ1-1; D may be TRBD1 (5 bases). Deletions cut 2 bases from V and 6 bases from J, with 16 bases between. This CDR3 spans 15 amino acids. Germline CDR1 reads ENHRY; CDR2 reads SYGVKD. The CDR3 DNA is TGTGCCATCAGTGAGACGGGGGTACGGGTGGCTGAAGCTTTCTTT. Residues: CAISETGVRVAEAFF.

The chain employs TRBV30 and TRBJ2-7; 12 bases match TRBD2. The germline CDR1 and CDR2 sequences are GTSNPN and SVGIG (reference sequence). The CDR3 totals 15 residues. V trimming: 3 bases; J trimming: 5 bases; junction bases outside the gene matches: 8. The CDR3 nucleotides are TGTGCCTGGAGGGCTAGCGGGAGGGGTTTCGACGAGCAGTACTTC. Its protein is CAWRASGRGFDEQYF. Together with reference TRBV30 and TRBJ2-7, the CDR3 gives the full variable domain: SQTIHQWPATLVQPVGSPLSLECTVEGTSNPNLYWYRQAAGRGLQLLFYSVGIGQISSEVPQNLSASRPQDRQFILSSKKLLLSDSGFYLCAWRASGRGFDEQYFGPGTRLTVT.

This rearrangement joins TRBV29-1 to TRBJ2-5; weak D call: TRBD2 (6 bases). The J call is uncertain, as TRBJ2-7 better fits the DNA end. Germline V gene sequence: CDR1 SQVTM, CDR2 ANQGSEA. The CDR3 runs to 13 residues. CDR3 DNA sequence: TGCAGCGCCCTCGGTGGGGGACTCTACGAGCAGTACTTC. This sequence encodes CSALGGGLYEQYF.

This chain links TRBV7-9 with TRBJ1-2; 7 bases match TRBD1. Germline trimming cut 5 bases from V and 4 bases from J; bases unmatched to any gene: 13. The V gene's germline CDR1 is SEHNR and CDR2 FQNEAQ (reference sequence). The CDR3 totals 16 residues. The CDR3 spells CASSEWDRTNFYGYTF. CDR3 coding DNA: TGTGCCAGCAGCGAATGGGACAGAACAAACTTCTATGGCTACACCTTC.

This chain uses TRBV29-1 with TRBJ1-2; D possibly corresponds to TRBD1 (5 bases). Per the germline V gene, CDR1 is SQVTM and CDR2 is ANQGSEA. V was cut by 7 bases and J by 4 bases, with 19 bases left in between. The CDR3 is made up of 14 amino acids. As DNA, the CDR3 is TGCAGCGGACAAACGGGGGGAACGGGCTATGGCTACACCTTC. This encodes CSGQTGGTGYGYTF.

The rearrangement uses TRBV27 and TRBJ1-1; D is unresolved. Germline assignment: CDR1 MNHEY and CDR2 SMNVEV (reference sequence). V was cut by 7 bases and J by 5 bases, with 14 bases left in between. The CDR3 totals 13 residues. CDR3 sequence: CASTSFRRTEAFF. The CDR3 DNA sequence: TGTGCCAGCACCTCGTTCAGGAGAACTGAAGCTTTCTTT.

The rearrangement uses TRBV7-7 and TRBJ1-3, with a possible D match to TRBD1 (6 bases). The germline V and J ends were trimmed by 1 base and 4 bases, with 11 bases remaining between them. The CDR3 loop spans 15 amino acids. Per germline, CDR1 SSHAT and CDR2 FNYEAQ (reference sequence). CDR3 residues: CASSLGSGVGNTIYF. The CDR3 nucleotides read TGTGCCAGCAGCTTAGGCTCAGGGGTCGGAAACACCATATATTTT.

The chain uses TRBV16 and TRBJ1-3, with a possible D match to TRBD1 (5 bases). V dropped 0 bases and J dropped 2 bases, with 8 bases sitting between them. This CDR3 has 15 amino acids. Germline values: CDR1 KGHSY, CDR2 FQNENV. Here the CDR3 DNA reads TGTGCCAGCAGCCAATCGAGGACACCTGGAAACACCATATATTTT. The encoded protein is CASSQSRTPGNTIYF.

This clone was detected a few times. The CDR3 DNA is TGCGCCAGCAGCTGGAATGAAGAAGGGGGCTTCACTGAAGCTTTCTTT. Translated: CASSWNEEGGFTEAFF. This sequence joins TRBV5-1 and TRBJ1-1; 7 positions agree with TRBD1. CDR1 and CDR2 (germline): SGHRS, YFSETQ. There are 16 residues in the CDR3. V dropped 3 bases and J dropped 4; count of bases not matched to a gene: 12.

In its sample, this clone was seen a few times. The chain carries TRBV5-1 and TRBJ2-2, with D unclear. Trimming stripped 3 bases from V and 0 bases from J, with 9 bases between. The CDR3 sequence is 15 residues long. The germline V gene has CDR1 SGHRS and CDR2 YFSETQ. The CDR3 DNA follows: TGCGCCAGCAGCTACGGACGGGCGAACACCGGGGAGCTGTTTTTT. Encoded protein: CASSYGRANTGELFF.

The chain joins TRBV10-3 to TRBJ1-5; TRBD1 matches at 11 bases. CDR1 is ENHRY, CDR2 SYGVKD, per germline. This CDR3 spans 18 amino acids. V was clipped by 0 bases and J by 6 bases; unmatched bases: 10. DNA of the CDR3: TGTGCCATCAGTGAGTCGATATCCCGGACAGGGGGCGGTCAGCCCCAGCATTTT. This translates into CAISESISRTGGGQPQHF.

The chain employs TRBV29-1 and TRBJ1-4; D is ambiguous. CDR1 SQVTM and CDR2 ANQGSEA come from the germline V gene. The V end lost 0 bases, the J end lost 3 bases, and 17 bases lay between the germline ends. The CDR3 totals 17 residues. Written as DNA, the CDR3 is TGCAGCGTTGAAGATCTGGGCCGGGGATACGCTAATGAAAAACTGTTTTTT. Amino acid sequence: CSVEDLGRGYANEKLFF.

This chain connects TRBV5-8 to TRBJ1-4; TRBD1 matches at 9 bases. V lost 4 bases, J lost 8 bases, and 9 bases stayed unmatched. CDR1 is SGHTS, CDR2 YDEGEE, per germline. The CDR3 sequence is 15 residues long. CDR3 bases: TGTGCCAGCAGCCACAGGGACAGGGTAAAAGAAAAACTGTTTTTT. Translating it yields CASSHRDRVKEKLFF.

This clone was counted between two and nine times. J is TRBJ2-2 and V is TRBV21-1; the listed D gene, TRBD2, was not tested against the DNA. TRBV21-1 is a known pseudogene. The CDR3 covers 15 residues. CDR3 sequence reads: CASSPRGGAGWELFF. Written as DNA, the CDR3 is TGTGCCAGCAGCCCCCGAGGGGGGGCTGGTTGGGAGCTGTTTTTT.

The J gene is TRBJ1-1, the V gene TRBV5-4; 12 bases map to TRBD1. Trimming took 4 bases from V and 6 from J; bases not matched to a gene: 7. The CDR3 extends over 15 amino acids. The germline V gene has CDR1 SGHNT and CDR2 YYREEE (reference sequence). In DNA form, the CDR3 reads TGTGCCAGCAGCCTCCCCGGGACAGGGGGCGCTGAAGCTTTCTTT. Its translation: CASSLPGTGGAEAFF.

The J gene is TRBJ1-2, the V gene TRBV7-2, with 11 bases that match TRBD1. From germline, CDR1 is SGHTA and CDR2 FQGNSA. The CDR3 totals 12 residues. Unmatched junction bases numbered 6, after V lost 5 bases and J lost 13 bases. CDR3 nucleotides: TGTGCCAGCAGCCACGGGACAGGGGGTCCCACCTTC. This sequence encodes CASSHGTGGPTF.

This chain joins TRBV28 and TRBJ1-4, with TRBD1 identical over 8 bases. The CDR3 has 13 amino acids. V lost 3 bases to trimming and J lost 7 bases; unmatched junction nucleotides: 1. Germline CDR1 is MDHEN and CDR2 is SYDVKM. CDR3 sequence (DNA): TGTGCCAGCAGTTTGGACAGGGCTGAAAAACTGTTTTTT. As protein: CASSLDRAEKLFF. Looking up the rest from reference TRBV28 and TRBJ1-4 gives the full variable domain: DVKVTQSSRYLVKRTGEKVFLECVQDMDHENMFWYRQDPGLGLRLIYFSYDVKMKEKGDIPEGYSVSREKKERFSLILESASTNQTSMYLCASSLDRAEKLFFGSGTQLSVL.

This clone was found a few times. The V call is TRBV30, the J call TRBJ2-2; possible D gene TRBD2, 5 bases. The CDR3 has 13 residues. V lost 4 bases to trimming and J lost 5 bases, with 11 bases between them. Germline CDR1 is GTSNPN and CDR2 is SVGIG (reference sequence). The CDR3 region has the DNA TGTGCCTGGACGAAAGGAGGTACCGGGGAGCTGTTTTTT. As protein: CAWTKGGTGELFF.

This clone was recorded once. The CDR3 sequence: CAWSGGSSNTGELFF. The DNA of the CDR3 is TGTGCCTGGAGCGGAGGGAGTTCGAACACCGGGGAGCTGTTTTTT. The chain has TRBV30 and TRBJ2-2; D might be TRBD2 (6 bases). This CDR3 contains 15 residues. In germline, CDR1 is GTSNPN, CDR2 SVGIG (reference sequence). Trimming stripped 3 bases from V and 0 bases from J, with 11 bases between.

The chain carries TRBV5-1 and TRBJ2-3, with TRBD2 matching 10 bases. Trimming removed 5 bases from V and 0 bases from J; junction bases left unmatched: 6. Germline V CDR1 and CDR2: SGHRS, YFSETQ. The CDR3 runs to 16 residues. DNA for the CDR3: TGCGCCAGCAGTTCCCTAGCGGGGGTTAGCACAGATACGCAGTATTTT. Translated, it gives CASSSLAGVSTDTQYF.

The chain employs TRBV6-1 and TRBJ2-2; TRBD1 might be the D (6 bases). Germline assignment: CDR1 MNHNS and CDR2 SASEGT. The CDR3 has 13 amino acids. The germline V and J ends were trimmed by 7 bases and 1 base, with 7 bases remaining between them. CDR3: CASKGVNTGELFF. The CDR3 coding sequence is TGTGCCAGCAAGGGGGTGAACACCGGGGAGCTGTTTTTT.

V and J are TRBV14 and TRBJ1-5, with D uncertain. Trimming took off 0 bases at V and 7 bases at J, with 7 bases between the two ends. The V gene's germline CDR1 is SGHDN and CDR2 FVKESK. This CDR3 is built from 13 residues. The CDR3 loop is CASSQDLRQPQHF. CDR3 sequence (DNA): TGTGCCAGCAGCCAAGATCTGCGACAGCCCCAGCATTTT.

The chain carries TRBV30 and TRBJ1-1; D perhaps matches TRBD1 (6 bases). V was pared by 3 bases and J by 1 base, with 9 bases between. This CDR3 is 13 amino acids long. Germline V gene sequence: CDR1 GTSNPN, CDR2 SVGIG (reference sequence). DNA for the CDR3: TGTGCCTGGAGGAAAGGGGGGAACACTGAAGCTTTCTTT. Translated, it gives CAWRKGGNTEAFF.

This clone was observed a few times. The CDR3 region is CASSGRQSGAETQYF. The CDR3, as DNA: TGTGCCAGCAGTGGTAGACAGTCCGGCGCAGAGACCCAGTACTTC. The chain carries TRBV2 and TRBJ2-5; possible D gene TRBD1, 5 bases. V dropped 4 bases and J dropped 4 bases, with 16 bases sitting between them. Germline V gene data show CDR1 as SNHLY and CDR2 as FYNNEI. The CDR3 covers 15 residues.